The 32 T cell receptor beta chains below were found in one sample sequenced in a study of blood T cell repertoires in COVID-19. Sequencing used immunoSEQ multiplex PCR; TCRdb keeps in-frame clones, though not all of them. The profile shows over 120,000 clones, about 86% of them singletons. The sequencing sample was made of PBMCs or T cells enriched from blood (not recorded which). Source of these receptors: a middle-aged man who had recovered from COVID-19.

The V gene is TRBV7-9, the J gene TRBJ2-2; TRBD1 agrees at 7 bases. The junction had 11 bases not matched to a gene; V was cut back by 0 bases and J by 4 bases. The CDR3 totals 18 residues. Per the germline V gene, CDR1 is SEHNR and CDR2 is FQNEAQ (reference sequence). The CDR3 bases are TGTGCCAGCAGCTTAGCCTCAACAGGGGCGAAATCCACCGGGGAGCTGTTTTTT. Amino acid sequence: CASSLASTGAKSTGELFF.

The genes are TRBV29-1 and TRBJ1-2; TRBD1 is a possible D gene (5 bases). V lost 4 bases, J lost 2 bases, and 11 bases lay in between. Per germline, CDR1 SQVTM and CDR2 ANQGSEA. This CDR3 region has 13 residues. The CDR3 region has the DNA TGCAGCGTTGCTGAGACAGTGAACTATGGCTACACCTTC. The encoded protein is CSVAETVNYGYTF.

This clone was picked up one time. The CDR3 DNA reads TGTGCCAGCAGCGTAGGGGGTGGGGCGGTGTCCTACGAGCAGTACTTC. Amino acid sequence: CASSVGGGAVSYEQYF. The chain combines TRBV9 with TRBJ2-7; possible D gene TRBD1, 5 bases. Germline V gene data show CDR1 as SGDLS and CDR2 as YYNGEE. CDR3 length: 16 amino acids. V shed 0 bases and J shed 1 base, with 14 bases lying between them.

The chain combines TRBV6-6 with TRBJ1-4; TRBD1 aligns across 9 bases. Per the germline V gene, CDR1 is MNHNY and CDR2 is SVGAGI (reference sequence). This CDR3 is built from 15 residues. V dropped 5 bases and J dropped 3; count of bases not matched to a gene: 4. CDR3 sequence (DNA): TGTGCCAGCAGTAGGGACAGGGTAGCTAATGAAAAACTGTTTTTT. This gives the protein CASSRDRVANEKLFF.

The genes are TRBV12-1 and TRBJ1-4. TRBV12-1 is tagged as a pseudogene. The CDR3 totals 13 residues. The CDR3 DNA is TGTGCCAGCAGCTTTGTCCCTCTGAGGTCGATGTTTTTT. This codes for CASSFVPLRSMFF.

This rearrangement joins TRBV5-1 to TRBJ2-4; 11 bases line up with TRBD2. The CDR3 length is 17 residues. J gave up 2 bases and V 0 bases, and 4 bases lay outside the gene matches. Looked up from germline, CDR1 is SGHRS and CDR2 is YFSETQ. The CDR3 is CASSLGTSGSSKNIQYF. CDR3 nucleotides: TGCGCCAGCAGCTTGGGGACTAGCGGGTCGTCCAAAAACATTCAGTACTTC.

The V gene is TRBV6-4, the J gene TRBJ2-1, with TRBD2 matching over 11 bases. The germline V gene has CDR1 MRHNA and CDR2 SNTAGT. The CDR3 has 14 residues. V trimming: 6 bases; J trimming: 8 bases; junction bases outside the gene matches: 6. In DNA, the CDR3 is TGTGCCAGCAGCGATAGCGGGGGGGCGGATGAGCAGTTCTTC. This translates into CASSDSGGADEQFF.

This sequence joins TRBV2 and TRBJ1-5, with a tentative D call TRBD1 (6 bases). V was clipped by 7 bases and J by 1 base, with 8 bases between them. Germline V lookup: CDR1 SNHLY, CDR2 FYNNEI. This CDR3 has 13 amino acids. The CDR3 coding sequence is TGTGCCAGCAAAGGGGGAAGCAATCAGCCCCAGCATTTT. Amino acids: CASKGGSNQPQHF.

V gene TRBV7-9 combines with J gene TRBJ2-7; D possibly corresponds to TRBD1 (6 bases). In germline, CDR1 is SEHNR, CDR2 FQNEAQ (reference sequence). The ends were cut back, 5 bases at V and 5 bases at J, with 19 bases in the middle. CDR3 length: 15 residues. The DNA for the CDR3 is TGTGCCAGCAGCCAAGAATACAACAGGGACAACGAGCAGTACTTC. Protein sequence: CASSQEYNRDNEQYF. The full variable domain, rest sourced from reference TRBV7-9 and TRBJ2-7, is DTGVSQNPRHKITKRGQNVTFRCDPISEHNRLYWYRQTLGQGPEFLTYFQNEAQLEKSRLLSDRFSAERPKGSFSTLEIQRTEQGDSAMYLCASSQEYNRDNEQYFGPGTRLTVT.

The chain links TRBV19 to TRBJ2-5; 8 bases match TRBD1. The CDR3 spans 13 residues. Germline V gives CDR1 LNHDA, CDR2 SQIVND (reference sequence). After removal of 8 bases from V and 4 bases from J, the junction contained 6 bases not matched to a gene. CDR3 sequence reads: CASRQGHGETQYF. Written as DNA, the CDR3 is TGTGCCAGTCGACAGGGGCATGGAGAGACCCAGTACTTC.

This chain connects TRBV11-1 to TRBJ1-2; 7 bases align to TRBD1. CDR1 and CDR2 (germline): SGHAT, FQDESV (reference sequence). V shed 4 bases and J 2 bases; nucleotides not matched to a gene: 4. The CDR3 totals 14 residues. CDR3 region: CASSSSGGNYGYTF. Here the CDR3 DNA reads TGTGCCAGCAGCTCCTCAGGGGGAAACTATGGCTACACCTTC.

The chain employs TRBV5-1 and TRBJ2-1; D might be TRBD1 (6 bases). The V end lost 2 bases, the J end lost 5 bases, and 11 bases lay between the germline ends. Germline V gives CDR1 SGHRS, CDR2 YFSETQ. This CDR3 is built from 14 residues. The CDR3 DNA sequence: TGCGCCAGCAGCTTCCGGGACACCCACAATGAGCAGTTCTTC. Encoded protein: CASSFRDTHNEQFF.

The chain is built from TRBV5-1 and TRBJ1-4; maybe TRBD1 (5 bases). Germline assignment: CDR1 SGHRS and CDR2 YFSETQ. This CDR3 spans 13 amino acids. With 4 bases removed from V and 8 bases from J, the gap between germline ends came to 12 bases. CDR3 amino acids: CASSPGGDEKLFF. The CDR3 DNA follows: TGCGCCAGCAGCCCCGGCGGGGACGAAAAACTGTTTTTT.

The chain joins TRBV7-2 to TRBJ1-1; 7 nucleotides align to TRBD1. J gave up 2 bases and V 5 bases, and 5 bases lay outside the gene matches. The CDR3 is 14 amino acids. Germline V gene sequence: CDR1 SGHTA, CDR2 FQGNSA. DNA for the CDR3: TGTGCCAGCAGCCCAAGACAGGGTAACACTGAAGCTTTCTTT. Its protein is CASSPRQGNTEAFF.

The chain has TRBV19 and TRBJ1-4, with TRBD1 matching over 8 bases. J lost 3 bases, V lost 3 bases, and 9 bases had no gene match. The CDR3 sequence is 17 residues long. Germline lookup yields CDR1 LNHDA and CDR2 SQIVND (reference sequence). The CDR3 reads CASSIRTGSVSNEKLFF. In nucleotides, the CDR3 is TGTGCCAGTAGTATTCGGACAGGGTCGGTCTCTAATGAAAAACTGTTTTTT.

V usage is TRBV6-2 or TRBV6-3 and J usage is TRBJ1-1, with D perhaps matching TRBD1 (6 bases). The CDR3 runs 14 residues. From germline, CDR1 is MNHEY and CDR2 SVGEGT. The V and J ends lost 5 bases and 1 base respectively, with 11 bases between them. The DNA of the CDR3 is TGTGCCAGCAGTAACCCGACAGGGAACACTGAAGCTTTCTTT. This codes for CASSNPTGNTEAFF.

V is TRBV7-2 and J is TRBJ1-1; the match to TRBD1 covers 9 bases. The germline V gene encodes CDR1 SGHTA and CDR2 FQGNSA. Trimming at V came to 2 bases and at J to 4 bases, leaving 5 bases not matched to a gene. The CDR3 loop spans 15 amino acids. The CDR3 region is CASSLKQGAGTEAFF. The CDR3 DNA is TGTGCCAGCAGCTTAAAACAGGGGGCGGGCACTGAAGCTTTCTTT.

The rearrangement links TRBV6-4 to TRBJ1-2; 8 nucleotides align to TRBD1. Per the germline V gene, CDR1 is MRHNA and CDR2 is SNTAGT. This CDR3 spans 17 amino acids. Trimming removed 0 bases from V and 4 bases from J; junction bases left unmatched: 10. The CDR3 DNA reads TGTGCCAGCAGTGACTCGACTAGCGGACAGGGTGCCTATGGCTACACCTTC. It specifies CASSDSTSGQGAYGYTF.

The chain has TRBV7-2 and TRBJ2-7; 7 positions match TRBD1. Trimming removed 5 bases from V and 0 bases from J; junction bases left unmatched: 4. Germline V lookup: CDR1 SGHTA, CDR2 FQGNSA. There are 14 residues in the CDR3. The CDR3 bases are TGTGCCAGCAGCCCGGACAGGAGCTCCTACGAGCAGTACTTC. Protein product: CASSPDRSSYEQYF.

The chain employs TRBV18 and TRBJ2-1; 10 bases align to TRBD2. CDR3 size: 14 residues. Germline CDR1 is KGHSH and CDR2 is LQKENI. V was pared by 2 bases and J by 14 bases, with 9 bases of the junction left unmatched. The chain's CDR3 is CASSPTGGLAGEFF. CDR3 nucleotides: TGTGCCAGCTCACCAACAGGAGGGCTAGCGGGGGAGTTCTTC.

This clone was counted a few times. V usage is TRBV6-5 and J usage is TRBJ2-2, with D perhaps TRBD2 (5 bases). The CDR3 sequence is 16 residues long. Per the germline V gene, CDR1 is MNHEY and CDR2 is SVGAGI. V was cut by 0 bases and J by 0 bases, with 8 bases left in between. CDR3 region: CASSYSREPNTGELFF. CDR3 DNA sequence: TGTGCCAGCAGTTACTCGAGGGAACCGAACACCGGGGAGCTGTTTTTT.

The gene calls are TRBV12-3 or TRBV12-4 and TRBJ1-2; D remains unclear. Trimming cost V 0 bases and J 7 bases, with 6 bases left between them. CDR3 size: 12 residues. The CDR3 DNA is TGTGCCAGCAGTTTAGCGTATTCTGGCTACACCTTC. Translating gives CASSLAYSGYTF.

The gene calls are TRBV29-1 and TRBJ1-4; 8 bases are a match to TRBD1. CDR1 and CDR2 (germline): SQVTM, ANQGSEA. The junction had 6 bases not matched to a gene; V was cut back by 7 bases and J by 8 bases. The length of the CDR3 is 12 residues. In DNA form, the CDR3 reads TGCAGCGGGGGTCAGGGGGCAGAAAAACTGTTTTTT. This gives the protein CSGGQGAEKLFF.

Notes on this clone: Germline and junction disagree at one end, which may indicate a read error. This sample includes further DNA sequences coding for the same CDR3. The chain joins TRBV7-2 to TRBJ1-2; 9 nucleotides line up with TRBD1. The CDR3 has 14 amino acids. Germline values: CDR1 SGHTA, CDR2 FQGNSA. The CDR3 sequence: CASSPRDRVYGYTF. Written as DNA, the CDR3 is TGTGCCAGCAGCCCTCGGGACAGGGTCTATGGCTACACCTTT.

This chain connects TRBV6-2 or TRBV6-3 to TRBJ2-3; 8 bases line up with TRBD2. CDR1 is MNHEY, CDR2 SVGEGT, per germline. Trimming at V came to 0 bases and at J to 2 bases, leaving 4 bases not matched to a gene. The CDR3 is made up of 16 amino acids. The CDR3 nucleotides read TGTGCCAGCAGTTACTCCGGCGGGGGGAACACAGATACGCAGTATTTT. Its translation is CASSYSGGGNTDTQYF.

The chain uses TRBV6-5 and TRBJ1-3, with TRBD1 matching over 7 bases. The germline V gene has CDR1 MNHEY and CDR2 SVGAGI. The trim removed 4 bases at V and 0 bases at J, leaving 3 bases unmatched. CDR3 length equals 15 residues. Here the CDR3 reads CASSSRQGSGNTIYF. CDR3 coding DNA: TGTGCCAGCAGTTCAAGACAGGGCTCTGGAAACACCATATATTTT.

The V gene is TRBV9, the J gene TRBJ1-3; D is undetermined. The CDR3 consists of 15 residues. The germline V gene encodes CDR1 SGDLS and CDR2 YYNGEE. V lost 0 bases and J 0 bases, leaving 7 bases between the germline ends. DNA for the CDR3: TGTGCCAGCAGCGTAGAACAGATCTCTGGAAACACCATATATTTT. Its protein is CASSVEQISGNTIYF.

As to this clone: The junction departs from the called germline gene at one end, perhaps through a read error. The chain carries TRBV28 and TRBJ1-6; D is perhaps TRBD1 (6 bases). The length of the CDR3 is 12 residues. Germline loops: CDR1 MDHEN, CDR2 SYDVKM. CDR3 residues: CASSLSGRQASF. DNA for the CDR3: TGTGCCAGCAGTTTATCCGGGCGACAGGCCTCATTT.

The chain recombines TRBV5-4 with TRBJ2-3, with D perhaps TRBD2 (5 bases). V was cut by 6 bases and J by 4 bases, with 12 bases left in between. The CDR3 extends over 13 amino acids. Per germline, CDR1 SGHNT and CDR2 YYREEE (reference sequence). CDR3 sequence: CASTLDYSDTQYF. The CDR3 bases are TGTGCCAGCACGCTAGACTACTCAGATACGCAGTATTTT.

The chain links TRBV3-1 (or the pseudogene TRBV3-2) to TRBJ2-2, with 8 nucleotides matching TRBD2. The germline V gene has CDR1 LGHDT and CDR2 YNNKEL (reference sequence). The CDR3 has 13 amino acids. Losses at the gene ends were 4 bases for V and 7 bases for J; bases not matched to a gene: 2. This chain's CDR3 is CASSLAGSGELFF. The CDR3 DNA reads TGTGCCAGCAGCCTAGCGGGGAGCGGGGAGCTGTTTTTT.

J is TRBJ1-1 and V is TRBV11-2; tentatively, D is TRBD1 (6 bases). V lost 4 bases, J lost 4 bases, and 19 bases lay in between. This CDR3 is built from 16 residues. CDR1 and CDR2 (germline): SGHAT, FQNNGV. CDR3 residues: CASSSRQVRYGTEAFF. CDR3 bases: TGTGCCAGCAGCTCGCGACAGGTTCGTTATGGCACTGAAGCTTTCTTT.

This clone was observed a handful of times. The V call is TRBV6-2 or TRBV6-3, the J call TRBJ1-5; 7 bases map to TRBD1. CDR3 size: 16 residues. Germline values: CDR1 MNHEY, CDR2 SVGEGT. With 0 bases clipped from V and 5 bases from J, the junction kept 7 bases outside the gene matches. Here the CDR3 reads CASSYSTGLVHQPQHF. Here the CDR3 DNA reads TGTGCCAGCAGTTACTCGACAGGGCTAGTCCATCAGCCCCAGCATTTT.